These 31 T cell receptor beta chains originate from one sample sequenced in a study of the immune and genomic landscape of osteosarcoma. Only in-frame clones appear in the TCRdb table, and some are missing; sequencing was by immunoSEQ multiplex PCR. The table records about 2,300 clones, approximately 72% of them present only once. Osteosarcoma specimens were post-treatment primary, local recurrence and metastasis tumors from poor-prognosis patients. The sequenced material came from osteosarcoma tumor tissue from the lung. The receptors here all came from a human donor with osteosarcoma.

This chain uses TRBV4-1 with TRBJ2-3; 8 bases line up with TRBD1. V trimming: 3 bases; J trimming: 1 base; junction bases outside the gene matches: 9. This CDR3 is built from 17 residues. Germline V gives CDR1 MGHRA, CDR2 YSYEKL. CDR3 coding DNA: TGCGCCAGCAGCCAGCCGGGACAGGATGAGCGCACAGATACGCAGTATTTT. Translating it yields CASSQPGQDERTDTQYF.

This rearrangement joins TRBV6-1 to TRBJ2-7; D gene ambiguous. The CDR3 covers 11 residues. CDR1 is MNHNS, CDR2 SASEGT, per germline. The V and J ends lost 8 bases and 3 bases respectively, with 8 bases between them. The CDR3: CASRHSYEQYF. DNA for the CDR3: TGTGCCAGCCGACACAGCTACGAGCAGTACTTC.

The J gene is TRBJ2-5, the V gene TRBV11-2, with 7 positions matching TRBD1. CDR1 and CDR2 (germline): SGHAT, FQNNGV. V was clipped by 1 base and J by 0 bases; unmatched bases: 5. This CDR3 has 16 residues. CDR3 protein: CASSLGDSLYQETQYF. The CDR3 bases are TGTGCCAGCAGCTTAGGGGACAGCCTTTACCAAGAGACCCAGTACTTC.

V usage is TRBV6-1 and J usage is TRBJ2-1, with 12 bases fitting TRBD2. The V gene's germline CDR1 is MNHNS and CDR2 SASEGT. The V segment lost 2 bases and the J segment 4 bases; nucleotides outside the gene matches: 0. This CDR3 has 15 amino acids. The CDR3 region is CASSELAGGYNEQFF. The DNA of the CDR3 is TGTGCCAGCAGTGAACTAGCGGGGGGGTACAATGAGCAGTTCTTC.

The genes are TRBV30 and TRBJ1-2; no firm D call. The CDR3 is made up of 16 amino acids. V gave up 0 bases and J gave up 5 bases, with 19 bases separating them. Germline lookup yields CDR1 GTSNPN and CDR2 SVGIG (reference sequence). The CDR3 reads CAWSVKGAINLYGYTF. In DNA, the CDR3 is TGTGCCTGGAGTGTAAAGGGCGCCATAAACCTTTATGGCTACACCTTC.

The chain combines TRBV25-1 with TRBJ2-1, with 7 bases aligning to TRBD2. The CDR3 is 11 amino acids. CDR1 and CDR2 from the germline V gene are MGHDK and SYGVNS. Unmatched junction bases numbered 2, after V lost 3 bases and J lost 12 bases. Here the CDR3 DNA reads TGTGCCAGCAGTGAGGGCGGGGGGCAGTTCTTC. Its protein is CASSEGGGQFF.

The V gene is TRBV21-1, the J gene TRBJ2-5; TRBD2, the D gene given by the table, was not confirmed from the DNA. TRBV21-1 is a pseudogene locus. The CDR3 totals 19 residues. The CDR3 DNA sequence: TGTGCCAGCAGCAAAAGAGGGGGGAGGGGAGGTAAGTTCCAAGAGACCCAGTACTTC. This translates into CASSKRGGRGGKFQETQYF.

This clone has a handful of counts. V and J are TRBV2 and TRBJ1-5; D perhaps matches TRBD1 (5 bases). The CDR3 loop spans 12 amino acids. Per the germline V gene, CDR1 is SNHLY and CDR2 is FYNNEI. Trimming removed 8 bases at V and 4 bases at J, with 9 bases between. The CDR3 DNA reads as TGTGCCAGCCAGGGAGGGAATCAGCCCCAGCATTTT. The encoded protein is CASQGGNQPQHF.

This CDR3 reads CASRGGEGTEAFF. The DNA of the CDR3 is TGCGCCAGCAGAGGAGGGGAAGGCACTGAAGCTTTCTTT. The chain uses TRBV10-1 and TRBJ1-1; maybe TRBD1 (5 bases). Deletions cut 6 bases from V and 4 bases from J, with 12 bases between. The CDR3 has 13 amino acids. Germline CDR1 is WNHNN and CDR2 is SYGVQD (reference sequence).

The V call is TRBV27, the J call TRBJ2-1, with D uncertain. The CDR3 consists of 12 residues. Germline CDR1 MNHEY, CDR2 SMNVEV (reference sequence). V shed 5 bases and J shed 4 bases, with 6 bases lying between them. Here the CDR3 reads CASSLNYNEQFF. The CDR3 coding sequence is TGTGCCAGCAGTCTCAATTACAATGAGCAGTTCTTC.

The rearrangement links TRBV4-1 to TRBJ2-7, with no clear D. This CDR3 has 13 residues. The V and J ends lost 1 base and 5 bases respectively, with 9 bases between them. Germline V CDR1 and CDR2: MGHRA, YSYEKL. The CDR3 nucleotides are TGCGCCAGCAGCCAAGGCCCGATAAACGAGCAGTACTTC. It translates to CASSQGPINEQYF.

The rearrangement links TRBV9 to TRBJ1-1; 10 bases are a match to TRBD1. Germline V lookup: CDR1 SGDLS, CDR2 YYNGEE. The CDR3 runs to 13 residues. V gave up 0 bases and J gave up 9 bases; unmatched junction bases: 2. This chain's CDR3 is CASSVGDRGQAFF. CDR3 bases: TGTGCCAGCAGCGTAGGCGACAGGGGGCAAGCTTTCTTT.

The chain recombines TRBV11-3 with TRBJ2-1, with TRBD2 matching 10 bases. The germline gives CDR1 SGHNT, CDR2 YENEEA. The CDR3 has 16 amino acids. Trimming removed 2 bases from V and 3 bases from J; junction bases left unmatched: 4. The CDR3 region has the DNA TGTGCCAGCAGCTTAAGGACTAGCGGACTCTACAATGAGCAGTTCTTC. Protein: CASSLRTSGLYNEQFF.

This clone has more than one count but fewer than ten. The J gene is TRBJ2-3, the V gene TRBV5-1; no reliable D call. Trimming stripped 0 bases from V and 5 bases from J, with 4 bases between. Per germline, CDR1 SGHRS and CDR2 YFSETQ. The CDR3 runs to 12 residues. As DNA, the CDR3 is TGCGCCAGCAGCTTGGTGGGAGATACGCAGTATTTT. It yields the protein CASSLVGDTQYF.

This clone came up once. This chain links TRBV6-1 with TRBJ1-5; a possible D gene is TRBD1 (6 bases). The CDR3 contains 15 residues. CDR1 is MNHNS, CDR2 SASEGT, per germline. Trimming shortened V by 4 bases and J by 4 bases, and 14 bases separated the two germline ends. CDR3 in DNA: TGTGCCAGCAGTGTCTCTACAGGGAAGAATCAGCCCCAGCATTTT. This encodes CASSVSTGKNQPQHF.

The chain combines TRBV15 with TRBJ2-1, with D perhaps matching TRBD2 (5 bases). Germline V gene sequence: CDR1 LNHNV, CDR2 YYDKDF (reference sequence). Trimming took 0 bases from V and 10 from J, leaving 10 bases between them. The CDR3 is made up of 13 amino acids. Here the CDR3 DNA reads TGTGCCACCAGCAGAGATCTCGGGGAAGAGCAGTTCTTC. Amino acid sequence: CATSRDLGEEQFF. The whole variable domain, filled in from reference TRBV15 and TRBJ2-1, reads DAMVIQNPRYQVTQFGKPVTLSCSQTLNHNVMYWYQQKSSQAPKLLFHYYDKDFNNEADTPDNFQSRRPNTSFCFLDIRSPGLGDTAMYLCATSRDLGEEQFFGPGTRLTVL.

The rearrangement joins TRBV2 to TRBJ2-7, with TRBD1 identical over 9 bases. The V gene end was trimmed by 7 bases and the J gene end by 0 bases; junction bases not matched to a gene: 1. The CDR3 is 13 amino acids. Germline assignment: CDR1 SNHLY and CDR2 FYNNEI. CDR3 coding DNA: TGTGCCAGCAAGGGACAGGGCTCCTACGAGCAGTACTTC. As protein: CASKGQGSYEQYF.

This clone ranks as large (0.1 to 1%). The chain couples TRBV5-6 to TRBJ1-3; no definite D call. With 0 bases removed from V and 4 bases from J, the gap between germline ends came to 5 bases. This CDR3 has 13 amino acids. CDR1 SGHDT and CDR2 YYEEEE come from the germline V gene. This CDR3 reads CASSLGNGNTIYF. CDR3 sequence (DNA): TGTGCCAGCAGCTTGGGCAACGGAAACACCATATATTTT. Complete variable domain (other parts from reference TRBV5-6 and TRBJ1-3): DAGVTQSPTHLIKTRGQQVTLRCSPKSGHDTVSWYQQALGQGPQFIFQYYEEEERQRGNFPDRFSGHQFPNYSSELNVNALLLGDSALYLCASSLGNGNTIYFGEGSWLTVV.

The genes are TRBV6-1 and TRBJ1-1; 9 bases fit TRBD1. Trimming cost V 7 bases and J 5 bases; bases outside gene matches: 8. The CDR3 is made up of 14 amino acids. The germline V gene has CDR1 MNHNS and CDR2 SASEGT. The CDR3: CASKGQGGYTEAFF. The CDR3 DNA is TGTGCCAGCAAGGGACAGGGAGGATATACTGAAGCTTTCTTT.

This chain joins TRBV7-9 and TRBJ2-3; TRBD2 agrees at 9 bases. The CDR3 is 17 residues long. The J segment lost 2 bases and the V segment lost 5 bases, leaving 11 bases of the junction unmatched. The germline V gene encodes CDR1 SEHNR and CDR2 FQNEAQ (reference sequence). The CDR3 loop is CASSPRGGGGDTDTQYF. The DNA for the CDR3 is TGTGCCAGCAGCCCCCGTGGGGGCGGGGGGGACACAGATACGCAGTATTTT.

This clone was picked up a small number of times. This chain links TRBV10-3 with TRBJ2-7, with 8 bases lining up with TRBD1. The CDR3 runs 15 residues. V dropped 2 bases and J dropped 5; count of bases not matched to a gene: 8. Germline V gene lookup returns CDR1 ENHRY and CDR2 SYGVKD. The CDR3 region has the DNA TGTGCCATCAGTGAGGGTGGACAGGGAACCCACGAGCAGTACTTC. It codes for CAISEGGQGTHEQYF.

V is TRBV7-8 and J is TRBJ2-2, with D possibly matching TRBD1 (7 bases). The germline V and J ends were trimmed by 6 bases and 4 bases, with 21 bases remaining between them. Looked up from germline, CDR1 is SGHVS and CDR2 is FQNEAQ. CDR3 size: 17 residues. The CDR3 region is CASSPHGGTESTGELFF. The CDR3 bases are TGTGCCAGCAGTCCCCACGGCGGGACAGAGTCCACCGGGGAGCTGTTTTTT. Supplemented by reference TRBV7-8 and TRBJ2-2, the full variable domain reads GAGVSQSPRYKVAKRGQDVALRCDPISGHVSLFWYQQALGQGPEFLTYFQNEAQLDKSGLPSDRFFAERPEGSVSTLKIQRTQQEDSAVYLCASSPHGGTESTGELFFGEGSRLTVL.

The chain employs TRBV27 and TRBJ2-7, with D unresolved. This CDR3 contains 14 residues. Per germline, CDR1 MNHEY and CDR2 SMNVEV (reference sequence). V lost 0 bases and J lost 6, with 12 bases in between. The CDR3 loop is CASSLSAGPGEQYF. In DNA, the CDR3 is TGTGCCAGCAGTTTATCAGCCGGGCCGGGCGAGCAGTACTTC.

The chain combines TRBV5-6 with TRBJ2-7, with unresolved D. The CDR3 covers 13 residues. V was shortened by 4 bases and J by 2 bases, with 10 bases between the two germline ends. CDR1 is SGHDT, CDR2 YYEEEE, per germline. CDR3 bases: TGTGCCAGCAGCCGGCAGTTAACCTACGAGCAGTACTTC. This codes for CASSRQLTYEQYF.

The chain has TRBV2 and TRBJ1-2, with D possibly being TRBD1 (5 bases). There are 14 residues in the CDR3. Deletions cut 1 base from V and 5 bases from J, with 11 bases between. CDR1 and CDR2 from the germline V gene are SNHLY and FYNNEI. The CDR3 region has the DNA TGTGCCAGCAGTGAAGAGGTGACAGCTTATGGCTACACCTTC. Amino acids: CASSEEVTAYGYTF.

The table lists this clone with a count of one. One end of the junction varies from germline; a read error may be responsible. The chain employs TRBV2 and TRBJ2-3; D gene ambiguous. The CDR3 spans 14 residues. Germline assignment: CDR1 SNHLY and CDR2 FYNNEI. As DNA, the CDR3 is TGTGCCAGCAATGAAGCCTCCGCGATAGATACGCAGTATTTT. Its protein product is CASNEASAIDTQYF.

The chain has TRBV9 and TRBJ2-2, with D possibly TRBD2 on 5 matching bases. This CDR3 has 18 residues. The germline V gene has CDR1 SGDLS and CDR2 YYNGEE. The germline V and J ends were trimmed by 0 bases and 1 base, with 16 bases remaining between them. CDR3 nucleotide sequence: TGTGCCAGCAGCGTAGCGGCCGAGCGGACCCAGAACACCGGGGAGCTGTTTTTT. It translates to CASSVAAERTQNTGELFF.

This rearrangement joins TRBV12-5 to TRBJ2-1; D is ambiguous. The germline gives CDR1 LGHNT, CDR2 FRNRAP. This CDR3 spans 12 amino acids. Between the trimmed V and J ends, which lost 5 bases and 6 bases, there was a span of 8 bases. CDR3 residues: CASGTLINEQFF. CDR3 in DNA: TGTGCTAGTGGTACCCTAATCAATGAGCAGTTCTTC.

This chain uses TRBV18 with TRBJ1-3; D is unresolved. V was cut by 2 bases and J by 0 bases, with 8 bases left in between. Germline-derived CDR1 and CDR2 are KGHSH and LQKENI. CDR3 size: 15 residues. The chain's CDR3 is CASSPEGSSGNTIYF. CDR3 sequence (DNA): TGTGCCAGCTCACCAGAGGGCAGCTCTGGAAACACCATATATTTT. Filled out from reference TRBV18 and TRBJ1-3, the complete variable domain reads NAGVMQNPRHLVRRRGQEARLRCSPMKGHSHVYWYRQLPEEGLKFMVYLQKENIIDESGMPKERFSAEFPKEGPSILRIQQVVRGDSAAYFCASSPEGSSGNTIYFGEGSWLTVV.

The gene calls are TRBV7-9 and TRBJ1-1; D possibly corresponds to TRBD1 (6 bases). Germline loops: CDR1 SEHNR, CDR2 FQNEAQ (reference sequence). V was shortened by 5 bases and J by 1 base, with 20 bases between the two germline ends. The CDR3 runs 17 residues. CDR3 coding DNA: TGTGCCAGCAGCCCGGATTTAAGGGGGAGGACGAACACTGAAGCTTTCTTT. Protein sequence: CASSPDLRGRTNTEAFF.

This chain joins TRBV6-6 and TRBJ2-6, with D tentatively TRBD2 (6 bases). Trimming took off 7 bases at V and 4 bases at J, with 17 bases between the two ends. Germline loops: CDR1 MNHNY, CDR2 SVGAGI (reference sequence). This CDR3 is 16 amino acids long. CDR3 sequence reads: CASTRPGEAGANVLTF. CDR3 DNA: TGTGCCAGCACCCGGCCGGGGGAAGCGGGGGCCAACGTCCTGACTTTC.